Below are 28 T cell receptor beta chains sequenced from a single sample in a study of spatial heterogeneity in lung cancer. Specified time point: sample taken at primary tumor resection. Extraction of whole RNA from tumor, nontumor lung or frozen PBMC preceded unsorted sequencing. One entry per CDR3 protein, called by TCRdb with MiXCR from the 5' RACE reads. This sample has about 50,000 distinct CDR3 sequences, with 7.5% to 9% found just once. The sample in question was PBMCs, obtained at surgery. The receptor source for this set is a female donor with early-stage non-small cell lung cancer.

The rearrangement joins TRBV18 to TRBJ1-1; D ambiguous. The CDR3 runs 14 residues. The V end was cut by 4 bases, the J end by 0 bases, with 9 bases between. The germline V gene has CDR1 KGHSH and CDR2 LQKENI. The DNA of the CDR3 is TGTGCCAGCTCACGGACGGACTTGAACACTGAAGCTTTCTTT. This codes for CASSRTDLNTEAFF. The entire variable domain, with the rest obtained from reference TRBV18 and TRBJ1-1, is as follows: NAGVMQNPRHLVRRRGQEARLRCSPMKGHSHVYWYRQLPEEGLKFMVYLQKENIIDESGMPKERFSAEFPKEGPSILRIQQVVRGDSAAYFCASSRTDLNTEAFFGQGTRLTVV.

This clonotype occurred once. V usage is TRBV27 and J usage is TRBJ1-6; 7 nucleotides match TRBD1. CDR1 is MNHEY and CDR2 is SMNVEV in the germline V gene (reference sequence). J lost 6 bases, V lost 6 bases, and 14 bases had no gene match. There are 17 residues in the CDR3. CDR3 in DNA: TGTGCCAGCAGATCCGACTGGACAGGCGGGTCTAATTCACCCCTCCACTTT. Translation: CASRSDWTGGSNSPLHF.

Only a few counts were recorded for this clonotype. The chain couples TRBV5-1 to TRBJ2-5; 12 bases are shared with TRBD2. This CDR3 contains 16 residues. The germline V gene encodes CDR1 SGHRS and CDR2 YFSETQ. With 2 bases clipped from V and 4 bases from J, the junction kept 6 bases outside the gene matches. The CDR3 spells CASSLLLAGGRETQYF. CDR3 nucleotide sequence: TGCGCCAGCAGCTTACTACTAGCGGGGGGACGAGAGACCCAGTACTTC.

This clonotype was seen more than once but under ten times. The chain combines TRBV30 with TRBJ2-5, with 7 bases lining up with TRBD2. Germline CDR1 reads GTSNPN; CDR2 reads SVGIG (reference sequence). The CDR3 is 14 residues long. The junction had 2 bases not matched to a gene; V was cut back by 0 bases and J by 1 base. The CDR3 spells CAWSVASGQETQYF. The CDR3 region has the DNA TGTGCCTGGAGTGTAGCTAGCGGCCAAGAGACCCAGTACTTC. Full variable domain (outside the CDR3, taken from reference TRBV30 and TRBJ2-5): SQTIHQWPATLVQPVGSPLSLECTVEGTSNPNLYWYRQAAGRGLQLLFYSVGIGQISSEVPQNLSASRPQDRQFILSSKKLLLSDSGFYLCAWSVASGQETQYFGPGTRLLVL.

The chain recombines TRBV7-9 with TRBJ2-3; D gene ambiguous. The CDR3 is 14 amino acids. The V gene's germline CDR1 is SEHNR and CDR2 FQNEAQ (reference sequence). The ends were cut back, 5 bases at V and 2 bases at J, with 11 bases in the middle. CDR3 sequence reads: CASSPLDVTDTQYF. DNA of the CDR3: TGTGCCAGCAGCCCCCTGGACGTCACAGATACGCAGTATTTT. Supplemented by reference TRBV7-9 and TRBJ2-3, the full variable domain reads DTGVSQNPRHKITKRGQNVTFRCDPISEHNRLYWYRQTLGQGPEFLTYFQNEAQLEKSRLLSDRFSAERPKGSFSTLEIQRTEQGDSAMYLCASSPLDVTDTQYFGPGTRLTVL.

In its sample, this clonotype was seen a few times. The J gene is TRBJ2-3, the V gene TRBV27; 8 bases are a match to TRBD2. Germline trimming cut 9 bases from V and 2 bases from J; bases unmatched to any gene: 7. This CDR3 is built from 14 residues. Germline lookup yields CDR1 MNHEY and CDR2 SMNVEV (reference sequence). This CDR3 is CASKTGGATDTQYF. For the CDR3, the DNA is TGTGCCAGTAAGACCGGGGGGGCCACAGATACGCAGTATTTT.

This clonotype showed up just a few times. The V call is TRBV6-5, the J call TRBJ1-1; D is ambiguous. V was clipped by 7 bases and J by 0 bases, with 9 bases between them. In germline, CDR1 is MNHEY, CDR2 SVGAGI. This CDR3 has 13 residues. CDR3 sequence reads: CASKNRMNTEAFF. CDR3 DNA: TGTGCCAGCAAGAACCGTATGAACACTGAAGCTTTCTTT.

V is TRBV7-2 and J is TRBJ2-7; the D call may be TRBD1 or TRBD2 (5 bases each). The germline V and J ends were trimmed by 4 bases and 0 bases, with 22 bases remaining between them. Per germline, CDR1 SGHTA and CDR2 FQGNSA. The CDR3 contains 18 residues. The DNA of the CDR3 is TGTGCCAGCAGCTCCCGAGCAAATATCCGGGGCAGCTCCTACGAGCAGTACTTC. Its protein product is CASSSRANIRGSSYEQYF.

This clonotype was observed at least ten times. This rearrangement joins TRBV28 to TRBJ1-5, with D unresolved. CDR1 and CDR2 from the germline V gene are MDHEN and SYDVKM. V was clipped by 2 bases and J by 5 bases, with 16 bases between them. The CDR3 runs to 16 residues. The CDR3 DNA reads as TGTGCCAGCAGTTTAGCGGCGGTGCCCGGGGATCAGCCCCAGCATTTT. Protein: CASSLAAVPGDQPQHF.

The chain combines TRBV7-2 with TRBJ2-3; the D is unclear. There are 14 residues in the CDR3. Per germline, CDR1 SGHTA and CDR2 FQGNSA. The germline V and J ends were trimmed by 6 bases and 5 bases, with 15 bases remaining between them. The CDR3 reads CASRTGPRIDTQYF. CDR3 nucleotide sequence: TGTGCCAGCAGAACCGGCCCACGAATAGATACGCAGTATTTT.

The rearrangement joins TRBV7-8 to TRBJ2-7, with D possibly TRBD1 on 5 matching bases. Looked up from germline, CDR1 is SGHVS and CDR2 is FQNEAQ. The length of the CDR3 is 15 residues. V lost 7 bases and J 0 bases, leaving 16 bases between the germline ends. The CDR3: CASTLRTDSSYEQYF. CDR3 sequence (DNA): TGTGCCAGCACCCTGAGGACCGACAGCTCCTACGAGCAGTACTTC.

There are many counts of this clonotype. The rearrangement joins TRBV5-5 to TRBJ2-3; D gene uncertain. The CDR3 extends over 15 amino acids. V was cut by 4 bases and J by 0 bases, with 12 bases left in between. Germline lookup yields CDR1 SGHKS and CDR2 YYEKEE (reference sequence). The DNA for the CDR3 is TGTGCCAGCAGCCTCCACACCTTGAGCACAGATACGCAGTATTTT. The encoded protein is CASSLHTLSTDTQYF.

This chain links TRBV6-5 with TRBJ1-1; D ambiguous. Germline-derived CDR1 and CDR2 are MNHEY and SVGAGI. The germline V and J ends were trimmed by 7 bases and 7 bases, with 16 bases remaining between them. The CDR3 spans 13 residues. In nucleotides, the CDR3 is TGTGCCAGCACCCACCCTGAGAGGTTTGAAGCTTTCTTT. Translated, it gives CASTHPERFEAFF.

This clonotype occurred many times. The chain links TRBV29-1 to TRBJ2-3; 9 positions match TRBD2. Germline V gene sequence: CDR1 SQVTM, CDR2 ANQGSEA. This CDR3 comprises 11 residues. Germline trimming cut 6 bases from V and 15 bases from J; bases unmatched to any gene: 10. DNA of the CDR3: TGCAGCGTCCAACACGGGACTAGCTACTATTTT. Its translation is CSVQHGTSYYF.

In this sample, this clonotype turned up a few times. The CDR3 DNA follows: TGTGCCAGCAAAAGGGAGCTGCGGGGATACAATGAGCAGTTCTTC. Translation: CASKRELRGYNEQFF. The chain combines TRBV6-2 or TRBV6-3 with TRBJ2-1, with D perhaps TRBD2 (6 bases). The CDR3 consists of 15 residues. The germline V gene has CDR1 MNHEY and CDR2 SVGEGT. Trimming removed 7 bases at V and 4 bases at J, with 17 bases between.

This clonotype showed up just a few times. The chain recombines TRBV4-2 with TRBJ2-3, with D perhaps being TRBD1 or TRBD2 (5 bases each). CDR1 and CDR2 from the germline V gene are LGHNA and YNFKEQ. This CDR3 has 13 amino acids. Trimming shortened V by 2 bases and J by 4 bases, and 7 bases separated the two germline ends. The CDR3 sequence is CASSQPGPDTQYF. CDR3 nucleotides: TGTGCCAGCAGCCAACCGGGACCAGATACGCAGTATTTT.

This clonotype was seen only a few times. The V call is TRBV10-2, the J call TRBJ1-1, with no clear D. The germline CDR1 and CDR2 sequences are WSHSY and SAAADI. The CDR3 sequence is 14 residues long. V lost 4 bases and J 0 bases, leaving 9 bases between the germline ends. CDR3 coding DNA: TGCGCCAGCAGTGTAACCGGTATGAACACTGAAGCTTTCTTT. Amino acids: CASSVTGMNTEAFF.

This clonotype was counted many times. This chain links TRBV11-1 with TRBJ1-1; unclear D gene. Trimming took 2 bases from V and 12 from J, leaving 10 bases between them. CDR1 and CDR2 from the germline V gene are SGHAT and FQDESV (reference sequence). The CDR3 totals 11 residues. The CDR3 bases are TGTGCCAGCAGCTTACATGATGACCCTTTCTTT. Its translation is CASSLHDDPFF.

For this clonotype: Being one base from a much bigger clone, this may be a read error. The CDR3 loop reads CANSYLAVPTDTQYF. The CDR3 region has the DNA TGTGCCAACAGCTACCTAGCGGTGCCCACAGATACGCAGTATTTT. The V call is TRBV12-3 or TRBV12-4, the J call TRBJ2-3, with TRBD2 matching 7 bases. V dropped 10 bases and J dropped 2; count of bases not matched to a gene: 12. This CDR3 contains 15 residues.

This clonotype appeared a few times. The genes are TRBV9 and TRBJ2-1; TRBD2 matches at 11 bases. CDR1 SGDLS and CDR2 YYNGEE come from the germline V gene. With V trimmed by 0 bases and J by 10 bases, 6 bases remained unmatched. The CDR3 loop spans 15 amino acids. The CDR3 bases are TGTGCCAGCAGCGTAGGTAGCGGGGGGGCCGGGGAGCAGTTCTTC. It codes for CASSVGSGGAGEQFF.

This clonotype showed up many times. V is TRBV27 and J is TRBJ2-3; weak D call: TRBD1 (5 bases). CDR1 and CDR2 (germline): MNHEY, SMNVEV (reference sequence). The CDR3 contains 12 residues. CDR3 residues: CVSQGFTDTQYF. The CDR3 DNA sequence: TGTGTCTCCCAGGGTTTCACAGATACGCAGTATTTT.

The chain combines TRBV7-2 with TRBJ1-6; 9 bases align to TRBD1. This CDR3 region has 16 residues. The V gene end was trimmed by 4 bases and the J gene end by 9 bases; junction bases not matched to a gene: 10. The germline V gene encodes CDR1 SGHTA and CDR2 FQGNSA. CDR3 amino acids: CASSSSRQGVTSPLHF. DNA of the CDR3: TGTGCCAGCAGCTCCTCCAGACAGGGGGTTACTTCACCCCTCCACTTT.

This clonotype was counted ten times or more. The gene calls are TRBV6-2 or TRBV6-3 and TRBJ2-7, with unresolved D. In germline, CDR1 is MNHEY, CDR2 SVGEGT. There are 12 residues in the CDR3. The V gene lost 0 bases and the J gene lost 6 bases, with 6 bases spanning the gap. CDR3 amino acids: CASSYSNLEQYF. CDR3 DNA sequence: TGTGCCAGCAGTTACTCGAACCTCGAGCAGTACTTC.

This clonotype has only a few counts. The chain has TRBV7-2 and TRBJ1-2; unclear D gene. The CDR3 sequence is 14 residues long. Germline V gene sequence: CDR1 SGHTA, CDR2 FQGNSA. Trimming took off 1 base at V and 2 bases at J, with 8 bases between the two ends. CDR3 residues: CASSLVTANYGYTF. CDR3 DNA: TGTGCCAGCAGCTTAGTAACGGCCAACTATGGCTACACCTTC.

This clonotype was seen more than once but under ten times. The rearrangement links TRBV11-2 to TRBJ1-5; no clear D gene. With 4 bases removed from V and 0 bases from J, the gap between germline ends came to 7 bases. Germline CDR1 is SGHAT and CDR2 is FQNNGV. The CDR3 sequence is 14 residues long. CDR3 bases: TGTGCCAGCAGCTCGGGATATAGCAATCAGCCCCAGCATTTT. Protein: CASSSGYSNQPQHF.

The V and J genes are TRBV2 and TRBJ2-3; 7 bases align to TRBD1. The CDR3 runs 14 residues. CDR1 and CDR2 (germline): SNHLY, FYNNEI. The J segment lost 3 bases and the V segment lost 4 bases, leaving 4 bases of the junction unmatched. The CDR3 DNA reads TGTGCCAGCAGTGGACAGGGATGGACAGATACGCAGTATTTT. Encoded protein: CASSGQGWTDTQYF.

Ten or more counts support this clonotype. This chain connects TRBV9 to TRBJ2-7, with a weak D call TRBD2 (6 bases). The CDR3 runs to 15 residues. V lost 0 bases, J lost 2 bases, and 12 bases lay in between. Looked up from germline, CDR1 is SGDLS and CDR2 is YYNGEE. The CDR3, as DNA: TGTGCCAGCAGCGTAGCGGCTAGCGTGGCCTACGAGCAGTACTTC. This sequence encodes CASSVAASVAYEQYF. The complete variable domain, with remaining parts taken from reference TRBV9 and TRBJ2-7, reads DSGVTQTPKHLITATGQRVTLRCSPRSGDLSVYWYQQSLDQGLQFLIQYYNGEERAKGNILERFSAQQFPDLHSELNLSSLELGDSALYFCASSVAASVAYEQYFGPGTRLTVT.

This clonotype was found many times. V and J are TRBV6-2 or TRBV6-3 and TRBJ2-1, with TRBD1 identical over 7 bases. V was pared by 7 bases and J by 8 bases, with 5 bases of the junction left unmatched. Germline lookup yields CDR1 MNHEY and CDR2 SVGEGT. This CDR3 is built from 12 residues. CDR3 region: CASKQGHHEQFF. In DNA form, the CDR3 reads TGTGCCAGCAAACAGGGGCACCATGAGCAGTTCTTC.